A selection of T cell receptor beta chains follows, all from one sample in a study of T-cell reconstitution after alpha-beta-depleted transplantation in children. A single record per CDR3 protein comes from TCRdb applying MiXCR to the PCR reads. Here the sample spans some 290,000 distinct CDR3 sequences, around 20% being singletons. The material was PBMCs, mostly from graft donor cells, obtained 180 days after TCRalphabeta/CD19-depleted stem cell transplant. These receptors all stem from a male patient younger than 18 who had a stem cell transplant for acute lymphoblastic leukemia, so the T cells may come from the graft donor. Both conserved end residues are trimmed from each CDR3. A D gene is named only where the DNA matches it firmly.

j_gene | d_gene | v_gene | CDR3aa
TRBJ2-2 | TRBD1 | TRBV29-1 | SVDRTNTGELF
TRBJ2-1 | TRBD2 | TRBV3-1 | ASSLNFGTSGRNEQF
TRBJ1-3 | NA | TRBV9 | ASSVGRGSIY
TRBJ1-1 | NA | TRBV10-3 | ASDKTGSNTEAF
TRBJ1-2 | TRBD1 | TRBV11-2 | ASTTTDRPSGYGYT
TRBJ2-3 | NA | TRBV20-1 | SASWGGLASY
TRBJ2-1 | NA | TRBV29-1 | SVGGESLFYNEQF
TRBJ2-7 | TRBD2 | TRBV12-3/TRBV12-4 | ASSFVNVPGGYSYEQY
TRBJ2-3 | TRBD2 | TRBV7-3 | ASSSLVAGDTTDTQY
TRBJ2-1 | NA | TRBV4-1 | ASSQVGGGREQF
TRBJ1-1 | NA | TRBV2 | ASSDPSRVRNTEAF
TRBJ2-7 | TRBD1 | TRBV13 | ASSLGQGQGREQY
TRBJ1-1 | NA | TRBV29-1 | SARDWVNTEAF
TRBJ2-1 | TRBD2 | TRBV11-1 | ASSFRAGVRYNEQF
TRBJ2-7 | NA | TRBV12-3/TRBV12-4 | ANSNSVPPHEQY
TRBJ1-2 | NA | TRBV7-9 | ASSPDGPGNYGYT
TRBJ2-5 | NA | TRBV6-1 | ASSEWVRAGRETQY
TRBJ2-4 | NA | TRBV30 | AWSRGSPHIQY
TRBJ2-4 | TRBD1 | TRBV5-6 | ASSPGTEKNIQY
TRBJ1-3 | NA | TRBV6-6 | ASKPDGGNTIY
TRBJ2-2 | NA | TRBV4-1 | ASSQPVWWGRPNTGELF
TRBJ1-1 | NA | TRBV7-9 | ASSLEGVYTEAF
TRBJ1-3 | NA | TRBV10-3 | ASRDLSGNTIY
TRBJ2-1 | NA | TRBV20-1 | SARPSRNEQF
TRBJ2-7 | TRBD1 | TRBV5-6 | ASSLQGPEQY
TRBJ2-5 | NA | TRBV7-6 | ASGPWSQETQY
TRBJ2-3 | TRBD2 | TRBV4-1 | ASSQVGLAADTQY
TRBJ2-2 | TRBD2 | TRBV4-1 | ASSRPGGTIGELF
TRBJ2-7 | NA | TRBV18 | ASSPFAFGTYEQY
TRBJ2-7 | TRBD2 | TRBV10-3 | AMGGRAGALYEQY
TRBJ1-5 | NA | TRBV4-1 | ASSQGELRYDQPQH